The sequence of this T cell receptor (beta chain) was determined in a study of OX40 agonist ivuxolimab in advanced cancers. Some background on the complete study: Ivuxolimab was an agonistic, fully human IgG2 monoclonal antibody directed against OX40 (CD134), a costimulatory receptor. Patients were allowed to have had prior anti-PD-1, anti-PD-L1 or anti-CTLA-4 therapy, and 40% of the dose-escalation patients had previously received checkpoint inhibitors. In the dose-escalation cohort, 82.7% of patients were male, and the mean age was 60 years with a range of roughly 20 to 80. Peripheral TCRbeta sequencing was intended to test whether TCR sequence diversity was altered and clonal T-cell expansion was caused by ivuxolimab. Intravenous ivuxolimab was administered to patients every 2 weeks at six dose levels: 0.01, 0.1, 0.3, 1.5, 3 and 10 mg/kg. The monotherapy dose-escalation portion (N ≈ 50 patients) of the phase I ivuxolimab trial is reported in the paper. Of the approximately 54 patients in dose escalation, 19 had hepatocellular carcinoma, some 15 had melanoma, 9 had renal cell carcinoma and 9 had head and neck cancer. Three dose-escalation patients achieved partial responses, one with hepatocellular carcinoma and two with cutaneous melanoma. Overall study results and their limits: Partial responders in the 0.1-3.0 mg/kg groups had among the lowest normalized peripheral clonal expansion, especially among CD8+ T cells. Low levels of normalized T-cell clonal expansion were also seen in some nonresponding patients. At doses of 0.1 to 3.0 mg/kg, clonal expansion of both CD4+ and CD8+ T cells in blood was seen between baseline and week 6. After ivuxolimab, CD8+ T cells had more expanded clones than CD4+ T cells on average. Which antigens the clonally expanded peripheral T cells were specific for was not determined.

Its CDR3 holds 14 amino acids, cysteine through phenylalanine. CDR3 DNA only is kept here, 42 bases in frame from base 1. Trimming at the junction amounts to 2 bases on V and 5 bases on J, and the germline ends lie 12 bases apart. Sequences LNHNV (CDR1) and YYDKDF (CDR2) are obtained from the germline V gene (reference sequence). Patients with a history of autoimmune disease or receiving systemic immunosuppression were excluded from the trial. Peripheral blood for TCR sequencing was drawn from every dose cohort at baseline, at cycle 4 day 1 and at cycle 7 day 1. The samples were taken from a phase I, first-in-human, multicenter, open-label dose-escalation trial of ivuxolimab. Adults with locally advanced or metastatic melanoma, renal cell carcinoma, hepatocellular carcinoma or head and neck squamous cell carcinoma were enrolled in the trial. Before TCR sequencing, CD4+ T cells and CD8+ T cells from peripheral blood were sorted into separate populations.

Note on this clone: Its antigen has not been determined. Base qualities are not recorded, but no much larger clone differs from it by a single base.

To sequence the TCRbeta CDR3 region, genomic DNA was isolated from the sorted cells. The immunoSEQ Assay was used to sequence the TCRbeta CDR3 regions. TCRdb retrieved this table from immuneACCESS and kept in-frame rearrangements only. Not all clones are present; in checked studies, unresolved V genes account for under half, and no reason is known for the remainder. The sample table shows 65,000 to 80,000 clones, and around 92% are seen once. Approximately 11% of the sample comes from the top ten. The sample was CD4+ or CD8+ T cells sorted from blood, taken in a trial of the OX40 agonist ivuxolimab. The clonotype comes from an adult with an advanced solid tumor such as melanoma, head and neck, liver or kidney cancer. The sequence joins TRBV15 to TRBJ1-1; a tentative D call is TRBD1 (6 bases match). The CDR3 corresponds to CATSRPYRATEAFF. The DNA sequence is TGTGCCACCAGCAGACCGTACAGGGCTACTGAAGCTTTCTTT. Outside the CDR3, residues come from the reference TRBV15 and TRBJ1-1 proteins, so the full variable domain is: DAMVIQNPRYQVTQFGKPVTLSCSQTLNHNVMYWYQQKSSQAPKLLFHYYDKDFNNEADTPDNFQSRRPNTSFCFLDIRSPGLGDTAMYLCATSRPYRATEAFFGQGTRLTVV.